This T cell receptor (beta chain) was sequenced for a study of blood T cells in healthy people across ages. Study results and caveats: Diversity estimated from one million T cells was considered an underestimate. Naive CD4+ cell counts and diversity both ran higher in long-lived than in aged donors.

V was clipped by 0 bases and J by 2 bases, with 8 bases between them. This CDR3 is 15 amino acids long. Germline-derived CDR1 and CDR2 are DFQATT and SNEGSKA (reference sequence). This clonotype was picked up many times. Its antigen is not identified. Through a sample-barcoded 5' primer and a J-beta primer mix, a second PCR was run for roughly 7 to 11 cycles. In TCRdb, the 5' RACE reads were re-called with MiXCR into one record per CDR3 protein. The table includes about 930,000 distinct CDR3 sequences, under 35% detected once. These data were also filed under a second study, of T cells of mothers and their children. That work contributes: Over 5 children and their three healthy Caucasian mothers were the donors.

The TCR was taken from a woman aged 40 to 50 in good health. The chain joins TRBV20-1 to TRBJ2-6; D is undetermined. The sample taken for sequencing was blood. The CDR3 DNA reads TGCAGTGCTAGAGAATGGGCGGCTGGGGCCAACGTCCTGACTTTC. Translated: CSAREWAAGANVLTF.